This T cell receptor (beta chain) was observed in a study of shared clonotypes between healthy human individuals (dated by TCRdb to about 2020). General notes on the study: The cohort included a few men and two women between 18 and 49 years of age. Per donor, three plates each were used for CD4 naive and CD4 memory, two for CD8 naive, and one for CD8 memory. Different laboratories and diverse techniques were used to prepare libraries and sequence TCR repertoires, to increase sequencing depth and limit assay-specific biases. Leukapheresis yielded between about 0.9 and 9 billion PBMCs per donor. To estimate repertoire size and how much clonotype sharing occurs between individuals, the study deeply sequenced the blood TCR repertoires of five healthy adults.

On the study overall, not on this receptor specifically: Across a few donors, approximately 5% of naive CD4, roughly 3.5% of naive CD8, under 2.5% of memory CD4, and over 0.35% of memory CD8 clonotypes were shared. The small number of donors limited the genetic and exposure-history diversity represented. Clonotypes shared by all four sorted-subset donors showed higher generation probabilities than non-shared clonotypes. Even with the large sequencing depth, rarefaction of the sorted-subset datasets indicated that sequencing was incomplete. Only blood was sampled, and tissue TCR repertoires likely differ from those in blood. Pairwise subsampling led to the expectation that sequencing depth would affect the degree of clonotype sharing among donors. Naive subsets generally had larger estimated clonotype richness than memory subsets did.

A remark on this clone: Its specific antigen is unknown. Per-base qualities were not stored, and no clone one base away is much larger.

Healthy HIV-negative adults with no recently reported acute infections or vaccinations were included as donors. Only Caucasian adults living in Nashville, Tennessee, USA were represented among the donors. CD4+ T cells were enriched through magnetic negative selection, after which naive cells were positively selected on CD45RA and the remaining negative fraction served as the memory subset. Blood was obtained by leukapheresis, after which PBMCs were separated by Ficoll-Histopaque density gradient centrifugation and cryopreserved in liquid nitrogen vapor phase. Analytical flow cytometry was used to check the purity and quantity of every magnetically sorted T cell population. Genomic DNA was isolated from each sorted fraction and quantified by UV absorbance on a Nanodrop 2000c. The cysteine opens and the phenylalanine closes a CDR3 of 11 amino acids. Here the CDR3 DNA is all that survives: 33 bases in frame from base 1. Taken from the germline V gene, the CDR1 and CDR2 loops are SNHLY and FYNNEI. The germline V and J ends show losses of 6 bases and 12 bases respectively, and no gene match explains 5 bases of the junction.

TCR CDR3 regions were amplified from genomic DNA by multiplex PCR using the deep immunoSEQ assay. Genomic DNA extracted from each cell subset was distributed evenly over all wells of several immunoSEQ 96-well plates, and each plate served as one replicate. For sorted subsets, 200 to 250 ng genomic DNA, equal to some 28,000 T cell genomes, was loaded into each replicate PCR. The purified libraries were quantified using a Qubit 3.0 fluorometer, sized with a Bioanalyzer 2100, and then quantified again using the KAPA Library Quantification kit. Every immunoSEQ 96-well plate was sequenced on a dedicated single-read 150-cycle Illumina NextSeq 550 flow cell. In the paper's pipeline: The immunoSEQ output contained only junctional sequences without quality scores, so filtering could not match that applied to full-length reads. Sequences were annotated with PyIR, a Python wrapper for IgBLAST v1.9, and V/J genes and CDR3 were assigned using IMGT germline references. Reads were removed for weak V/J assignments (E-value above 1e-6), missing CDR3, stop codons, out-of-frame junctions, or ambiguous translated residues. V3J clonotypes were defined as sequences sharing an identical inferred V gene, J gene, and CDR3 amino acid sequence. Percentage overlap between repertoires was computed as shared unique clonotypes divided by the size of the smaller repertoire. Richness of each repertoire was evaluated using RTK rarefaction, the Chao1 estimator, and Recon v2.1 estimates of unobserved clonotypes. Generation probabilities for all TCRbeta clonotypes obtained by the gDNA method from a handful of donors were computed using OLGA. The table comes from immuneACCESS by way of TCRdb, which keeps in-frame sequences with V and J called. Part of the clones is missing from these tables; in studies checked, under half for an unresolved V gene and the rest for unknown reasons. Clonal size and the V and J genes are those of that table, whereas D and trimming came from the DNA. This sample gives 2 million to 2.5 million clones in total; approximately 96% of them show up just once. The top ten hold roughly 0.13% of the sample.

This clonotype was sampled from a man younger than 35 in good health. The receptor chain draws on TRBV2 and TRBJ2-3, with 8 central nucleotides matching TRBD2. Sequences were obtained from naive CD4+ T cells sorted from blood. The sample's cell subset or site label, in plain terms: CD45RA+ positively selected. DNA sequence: TGTGCCAGCAGCTCCGGACTAGCCCAGTATTTT. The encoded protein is CASSSGLAQYF.